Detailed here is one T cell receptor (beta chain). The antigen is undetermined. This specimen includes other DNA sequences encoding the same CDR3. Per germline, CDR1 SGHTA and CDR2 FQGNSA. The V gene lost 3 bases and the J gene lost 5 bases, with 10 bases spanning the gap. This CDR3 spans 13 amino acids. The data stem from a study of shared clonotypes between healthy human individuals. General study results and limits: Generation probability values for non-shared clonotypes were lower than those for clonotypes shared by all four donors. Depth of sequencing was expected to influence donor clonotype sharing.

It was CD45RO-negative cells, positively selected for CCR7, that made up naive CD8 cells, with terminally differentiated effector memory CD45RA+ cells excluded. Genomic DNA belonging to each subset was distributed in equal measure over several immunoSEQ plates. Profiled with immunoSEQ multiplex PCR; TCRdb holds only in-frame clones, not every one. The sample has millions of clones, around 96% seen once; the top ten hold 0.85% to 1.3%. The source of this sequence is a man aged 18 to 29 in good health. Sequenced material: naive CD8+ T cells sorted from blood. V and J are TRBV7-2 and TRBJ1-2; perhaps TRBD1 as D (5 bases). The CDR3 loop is CASSFGTAYGYTF. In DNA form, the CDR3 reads TGTGCCAGCAGCTTCGGGACGGCTTATGGCTACACCTTC.